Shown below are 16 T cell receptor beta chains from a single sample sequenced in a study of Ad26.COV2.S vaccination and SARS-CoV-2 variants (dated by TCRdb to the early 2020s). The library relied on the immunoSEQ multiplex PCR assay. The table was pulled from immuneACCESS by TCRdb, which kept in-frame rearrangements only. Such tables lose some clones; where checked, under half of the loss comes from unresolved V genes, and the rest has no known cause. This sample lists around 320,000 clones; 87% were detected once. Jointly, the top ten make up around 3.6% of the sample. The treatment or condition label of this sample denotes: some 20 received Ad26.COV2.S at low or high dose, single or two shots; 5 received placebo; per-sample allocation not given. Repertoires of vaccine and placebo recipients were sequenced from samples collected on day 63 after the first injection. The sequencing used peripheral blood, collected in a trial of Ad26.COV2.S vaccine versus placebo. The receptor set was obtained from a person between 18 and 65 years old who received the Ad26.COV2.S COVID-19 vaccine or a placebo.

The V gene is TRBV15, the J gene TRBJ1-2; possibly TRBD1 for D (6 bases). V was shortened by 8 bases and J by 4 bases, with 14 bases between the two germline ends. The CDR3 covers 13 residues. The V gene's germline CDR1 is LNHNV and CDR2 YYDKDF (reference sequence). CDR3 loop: CATRGAEGYGYTF. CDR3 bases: TGTGCCACCCGGGGGGCAGAAGGCTATGGCTACACCTTC.

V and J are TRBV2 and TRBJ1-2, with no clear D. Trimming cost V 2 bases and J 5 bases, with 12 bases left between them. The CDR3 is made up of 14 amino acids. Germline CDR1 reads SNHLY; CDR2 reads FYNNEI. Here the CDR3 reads CASSELGLRYGYTF. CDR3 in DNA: TGTGCCAGCAGTGAACTGGGTTTGAGATATGGCTACACCTTC.

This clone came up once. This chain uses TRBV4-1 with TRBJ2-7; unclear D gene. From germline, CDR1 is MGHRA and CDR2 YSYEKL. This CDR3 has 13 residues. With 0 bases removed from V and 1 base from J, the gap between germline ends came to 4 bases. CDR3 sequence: CASSQEGSYEQYF. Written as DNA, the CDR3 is TGCGCCAGCAGCCAAGAAGGGTCCTACGAGCAGTACTTC.

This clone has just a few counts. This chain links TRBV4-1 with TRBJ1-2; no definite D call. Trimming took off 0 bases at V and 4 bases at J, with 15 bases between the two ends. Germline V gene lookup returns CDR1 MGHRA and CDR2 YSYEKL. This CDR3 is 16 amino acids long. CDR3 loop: CASSQDSWDQVYGYTF. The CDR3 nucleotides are TGCGCCAGCAGCCAAGATTCGTGGGATCAGGTCTATGGCTACACCTTC.

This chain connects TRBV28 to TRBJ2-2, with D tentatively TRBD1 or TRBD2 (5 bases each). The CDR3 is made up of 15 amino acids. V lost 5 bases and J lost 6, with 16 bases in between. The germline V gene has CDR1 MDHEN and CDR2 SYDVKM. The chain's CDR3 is CASSDRDAAAGELFF. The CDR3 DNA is TGTGCCAGCAGTGACCGGGACGCTGCCGCCGGGGAGCTGTTTTTT.

DNA of the CDR3: TGTGCCTGGAGTCCAGGTTCAACTAATGAAAAACTGTTTTTT. It specifies CAWSPGSTNEKLFF. This sequence joins TRBV30 and TRBJ1-4; D call uncertain. The CDR3 length is 14 residues. The germline gives CDR1 GTSNPN, CDR2 SVGIG (reference sequence). Between the trimmed V and J ends, which lost 2 bases and 0 bases, there was a span of 7 bases.

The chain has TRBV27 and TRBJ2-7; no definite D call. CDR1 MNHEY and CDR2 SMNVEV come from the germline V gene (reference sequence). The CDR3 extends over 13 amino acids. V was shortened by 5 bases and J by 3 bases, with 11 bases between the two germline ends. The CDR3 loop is CASSTANGYEQYF. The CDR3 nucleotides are TGTGCCAGCAGTACGGCAAACGGCTACGAGCAGTACTTC.

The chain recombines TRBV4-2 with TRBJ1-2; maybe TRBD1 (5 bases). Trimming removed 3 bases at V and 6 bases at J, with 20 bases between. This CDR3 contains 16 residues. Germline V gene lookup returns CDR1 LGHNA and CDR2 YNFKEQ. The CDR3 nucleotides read TGTGCCAGCAGCCAGCTTGCAATGGGGCCCCAGGATGGCTACACCTTC. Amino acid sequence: CASSQLAMGPQDGYTF.

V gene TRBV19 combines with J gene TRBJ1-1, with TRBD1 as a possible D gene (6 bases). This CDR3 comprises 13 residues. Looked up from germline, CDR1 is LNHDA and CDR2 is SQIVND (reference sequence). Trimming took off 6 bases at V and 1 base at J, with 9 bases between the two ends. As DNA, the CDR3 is TGTGCCAGTAGCTCACAGGGGAACACTGAAGCTTTCTTT. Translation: CASSSQGNTEAFF.

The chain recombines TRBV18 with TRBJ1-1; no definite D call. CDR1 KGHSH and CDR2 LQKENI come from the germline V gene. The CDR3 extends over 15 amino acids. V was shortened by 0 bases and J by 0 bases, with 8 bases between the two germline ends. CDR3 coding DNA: TGTGCCAGCTCACCACCCCCCAGCTTGAACACTGAAGCTTTCTTT. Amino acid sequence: CASSPPPSLNTEAFF.

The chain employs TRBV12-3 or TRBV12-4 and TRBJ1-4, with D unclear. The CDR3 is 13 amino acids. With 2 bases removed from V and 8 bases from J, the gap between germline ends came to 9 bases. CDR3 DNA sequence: TGTGCCAGCAGTTTAAGGATCGGGGAAAAACTGTTTTTT. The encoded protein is CASSLRIGEKLFF.

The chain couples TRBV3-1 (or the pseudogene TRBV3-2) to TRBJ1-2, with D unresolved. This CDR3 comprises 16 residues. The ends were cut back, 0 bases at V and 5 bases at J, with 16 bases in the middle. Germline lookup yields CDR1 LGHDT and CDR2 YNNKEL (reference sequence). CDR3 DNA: TGTGCCAGCAGCCAAGATAATACAGAGTCTAGGTATGGCTACACCTTC. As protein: CASSQDNTESRYGYTF.

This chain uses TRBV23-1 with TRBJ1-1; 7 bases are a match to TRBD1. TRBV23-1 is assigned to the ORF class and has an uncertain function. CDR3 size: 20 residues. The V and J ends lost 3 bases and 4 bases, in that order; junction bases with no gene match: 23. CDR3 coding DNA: TGCGCCAGCAGTCATCGGCCGGGACAGCCTCTATTGGAGGGTGGCACTGAAGCTTTCTTT. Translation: CASSHRPGQPLLEGGTEAFF.

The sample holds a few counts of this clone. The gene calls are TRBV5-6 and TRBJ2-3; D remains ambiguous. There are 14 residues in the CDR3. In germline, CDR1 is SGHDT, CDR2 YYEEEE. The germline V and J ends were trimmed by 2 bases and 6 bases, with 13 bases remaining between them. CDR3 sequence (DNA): TGTGCCAGCAGCTTAGGCTCCCCTCGGGATACGCAGTATTTT. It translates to CASSLGSPRDTQYF.

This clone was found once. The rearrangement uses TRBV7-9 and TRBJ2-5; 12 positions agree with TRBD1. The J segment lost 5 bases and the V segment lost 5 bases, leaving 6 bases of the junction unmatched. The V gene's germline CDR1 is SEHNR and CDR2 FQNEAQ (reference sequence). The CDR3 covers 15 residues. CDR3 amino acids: CASSLRDRGRETQYF. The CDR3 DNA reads TGTGCCAGCAGCCTCCGGGACAGGGGGCGGGAGACCCAGTACTTC.

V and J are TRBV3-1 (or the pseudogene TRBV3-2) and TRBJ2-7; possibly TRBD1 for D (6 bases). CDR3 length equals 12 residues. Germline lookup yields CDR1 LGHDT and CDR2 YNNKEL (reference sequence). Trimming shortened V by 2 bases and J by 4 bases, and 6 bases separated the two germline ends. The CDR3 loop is CASSQTGYEQYF. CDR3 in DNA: TGTGCCAGCAGCCAAACAGGGTACGAGCAGTACTTC.